What follows are 25 T cell receptor beta chains derived from one specimen sequenced in a study of technical replicates of blood from a handful of donors. TCRdb's copy holds only in-frame clones and misses some; the assay was immunoSEQ multiplex PCR. The table shows 85,000 or so clones, with approximately 95% occurring only once. The sequencing input was T cells isolated from PBMCs. Every receptor here comes from a human donor in good health.

This clone was counted a single time. V usage is TRBV6-4 and J usage is TRBJ2-1; D may be TRBD2 (5 bases). With 9 bases removed from V and 7 bases from J, the gap between germline ends came to 19 bases. The germline CDR1 and CDR2 sequences are MRHNA and SNTAGT. The CDR3 has 14 amino acids. CDR3: CARTASPPDNEQFF. As DNA, the CDR3 is TGTGCCAGGACCGCTAGCCCCCCGGATAATGAGCAGTTCTTC.

This clone was detected once. CDR3 sequence (DNA): TGCGCCAGCAGCTCCCGGGACAGGGTCTTTAGCGGAACCTCCTACAATGAGCAGTTCTTC. Translating gives CASSSRDRVFSGTSYNEQFF. This chain connects TRBV5-1 to TRBJ2-1; 9 bases line up with TRBD1. V was clipped by 3 bases and J by 0 bases; unmatched bases: 16. The CDR3 sequence is 20 residues long. Germline CDR1 and CDR2: SGHRS and YFSETQ.

The rearrangement uses TRBV18 and TRBJ2-7, with TRBD1 matching over 7 bases. CDR3 size: 17 residues. The trim removed 3 bases at V and 2 bases at J, leaving 13 bases unmatched. Germline assignment: CDR1 KGHSH and CDR2 LQKENI. CDR3 in DNA: TGTGCCAGCTCACCGGGACAGAAAACGCGACTAACCTACGAGCAGTACTTC. Amino acids: CASSPGQKTRLTYEQYF.

This chain connects TRBV7-9 to TRBJ2-7; 8 bases align to TRBD2. The germline V gene encodes CDR1 SEHNR and CDR2 FQNEAQ (reference sequence). Trimming at V came to 7 bases and at J to 0 bases, leaving 8 bases not matched to a gene. The CDR3 runs 15 residues. CDR3 sequence reads: CASIITSGSSYEQYF. CDR3 bases: TGTGCCAGCATCATAACTAGCGGTAGCTCCTACGAGCAGTACTTC.

The chain employs TRBV27 and TRBJ2-3; D perhaps matches TRBD1 (5 bases). Trimming removed 3 bases from V and 3 bases from J, with 13 bases in between. There are 15 residues in the CDR3. Germline CDR1 reads MNHEY; CDR2 reads SMNVEV (reference sequence). The CDR3 nucleotides are TGTGCCAGCAGTTTGTGGCAGGGCAATACAGATACGCAGTATTTT. It is translated as CASSLWQGNTDTQYF.

The CDR3 here is CAWSVPFIDRGNFFEQYF. CDR3 DNA: TGTGCCTGGAGTGTACCCTTTATCGACAGGGGGAATTTCTTCGAGCAGTACTTC. This sequence joins TRBV30 and TRBJ2-7, with 9 bases identical to TRBD1. Germline values: CDR1 GTSNPN, CDR2 SVGIG (reference sequence). V was pared by 0 bases and J by 6 bases, with 18 bases of the junction left unmatched. This CDR3 region has 18 residues.

The chain couples TRBV11-2 to TRBJ1-1; D is perhaps TRBD1 (5 bases). This CDR3 contains 16 residues. Germline loops: CDR1 SGHAT, CDR2 FQNNGV. V was pared by 3 bases and J by 0 bases, with 14 bases between. The CDR3 spells CASSLAFGGMNTEAFF. The CDR3 DNA reads as TGTGCCAGCAGCTTGGCTTTCGGGGGGATGAACACTGAAGCTTTCTTT.

This sequence joins TRBV5-1 and TRBJ2-3; D may be TRBD2 (7 bases). Germline V gene data show CDR1 as SGHRS and CDR2 as YFSETQ. V lost 2 bases to trimming and J lost 3 bases, with 13 bases between them. There are 15 residues in the CDR3. The CDR3 sequence: CASSFGRGATDTQYF. The CDR3 DNA reads as TGCGCCAGCAGCTTCGGACGGGGGGCAACAGATACGCAGTATTTT.

CDR3 loop: CASSRGNTDTQYF. CDR3 coding DNA: TGTGCCAGCAGCAGGGGAAACACAGATACGCAGTATTTT. The chain uses TRBV2 and TRBJ2-3; weak D call: TRBD1 (6 bases). The CDR3 spans 13 residues. Germline-derived CDR1 and CDR2 are SNHLY and FYNNEI. The V gene lost 6 bases and the J gene lost 2 bases, with 9 bases spanning the gap.

The genes are TRBV7-3 and TRBJ2-1; 12 nucleotides match TRBD2. After removal of 5 bases from V and 0 bases from J, the junction contained 14 bases not matched to a gene. Germline assignment: CDR1 SGHTA and CDR2 FQGTGA. This CDR3 is built from 20 residues. CDR3 sequence (DNA): TGTGCCAGCAGCGACAAAGGCGGTACTAGCGGGGGGACCTCCTACAATGAGCAGTTCTTC. Protein product: CASSDKGGTSGGTSYNEQFF. Full variable domain (outside the CDR3, taken from reference TRBV7-3 and TRBJ2-1): GAGVSQTPSNKVTEKGKYVELRCDPISGHTALYWYRQSLGQGPEFLIYFQGTGAADDSGLPNDRFFAVRPEGSVSTLKIQRTERGDSAVYLCASSDKGGTSGGTSYNEQFFGPGTRLTVL.

The chain carries TRBV4-1 and TRBJ2-5, with no clear D. The CDR3 consists of 17 residues. V dropped 4 bases and J dropped 3 bases, with 21 bases sitting between them. CDR1 is MGHRA, CDR2 YSYEKL, per germline. The CDR3 nucleotides read TGCGCCAGCAGCCGCGGCCCATCGGGTCAGTCCGAAGAGACCCAGTACTTC. Translating gives CASSRGPSGQSEETQYF.

This clone was detected once. V and J are TRBV5-1 and TRBJ2-7; 11 positions match TRBD2. The J segment lost 10 bases and the V segment lost 0 bases, leaving 3 bases of the junction unmatched. Germline CDR1 and CDR2: SGHRS and YFSETQ. This CDR3 comprises 13 residues. The CDR3 reads CASSLDLAGGQYF. CDR3 nucleotides: TGCGCCAGCAGCTTGGATCTAGCGGGGGGACAGTACTTC. The full variable domain, with the rest looked up from reference TRBV5-1 and TRBJ2-7, is KAGVTQTPRYLIKTRGQQVTLSCSPISGHRSVSWYQQTPGQGLQFLFEYFSETQRNKGNFPGRFSGRQFSNSRSEMNVSTLELGDSALYLCASSLDLAGGQYFGPGTRLTVT.

This chain links TRBV7-7 with TRBJ2-3; 10 nucleotides agree with TRBD2. The CDR3 sequence is 17 residues long. V lost 1 base and J lost 0; bases outside the gene matches: 4. Germline V gene data show CDR1 as SSHAT and CDR2 as FNYEAQ (reference sequence). The CDR3 loop reads CASSLEASGSSTDTQYF. CDR3 coding DNA: TGTGCCAGCAGCTTAGAGGCTAGCGGGAGCAGCACAGATACGCAGTATTTT. Filled out from reference TRBV7-7 and TRBJ2-3, the complete variable domain reads GAGVSQSPRYKVTKRGQDVTLRCDPISSHATLYWYQQALGQGPEFLTYFNYEAQPDKSGLPSDRFSAERPEGSISTLTIQRTEQRDSAMYRCASSLEASGSSTDTQYFGPGTRLTVL.

The V call is TRBV6-5, the J call TRBJ2-3; D unresolved. Trimming took off 6 bases at V and 2 bases at J, with 3 bases between the two ends. The CDR3 loop spans 11 amino acids. Germline V lookup: CDR1 MNHEY, CDR2 SVGAGI. The CDR3 region has the DNA TGTGCCAGCAGATACACAGATACGCAGTATTTT. Its protein is CASRYTDTQYF.

The chain has TRBV10-2 and TRBJ2-2, with TRBD2 matching over 8 bases. Trimming removed 11 bases from V and 7 bases from J; junction bases left unmatched: 15. CDR1 is WSHSY, CDR2 SAAADI, per germline. CDR3 size: 15 residues. For the CDR3, the DNA is TGCGCCGCTGGCGGACTAGCCCTTTTGAACGGGGAGCTGTTTTTT. It specifies CAAGGLALLNGELFF.

V gene TRBV28 combines with J gene TRBJ2-7, with a weak D call TRBD1 (5 bases). The CDR3 is 13 amino acids. V was clipped by 4 bases and J by 0 bases, with 7 bases between them. Germline values: CDR1 MDHEN, CDR2 SYDVKM. CDR3 sequence (DNA): TGTGCCAGCAGTTGGGGCGGCTCCTACGAGCAGTACTTC. Amino acid sequence: CASSWGGSYEQYF.

The V call is TRBV11-2, the J call TRBJ1-2; 9 nucleotides align to TRBD1. Germline V lookup: CDR1 SGHAT, CDR2 FQNNGV. V was pared by 4 bases and J by 6 bases, with 12 bases of the junction left unmatched. The CDR3 extends over 16 amino acids. The CDR3 nucleotides are TGTGCCAGCAGCTCCCTCCGGGACAGGGAAATCCATGGCTACACCTTC. Translating it yields CASSSLRDREIHGYTF. The entire variable domain, with the rest obtained from reference TRBV11-2 and TRBJ1-2, is as follows: EAGVAQSPRYKIIEKRQSVAFWCNPISGHATLYWYQQILGQGPKLLIQFQNNGVVDDSQLPKDRFSAERLKGVDSTLKIQPAKLEDSAVYLCASSSLRDREIHGYTFGSGTRLTVV.

This rearrangement joins TRBV5-8 to TRBJ2-5; D call uncertain. V was clipped by 4 bases and J by 5 bases, with 12 bases between them. Germline assignment: CDR1 SGHTS and CDR2 YDEGEE. The CDR3 has 13 amino acids. CDR3 nucleotide sequence: TGTGCCAGCAGCCCCGTCGCCGAGGAGACCCAGTACTTC. Amino acid sequence: CASSPVAEETQYF.

V and J are TRBV18 and TRBJ2-7; 10 nucleotides line up with TRBD1. The germline V gene has CDR1 KGHSH and CDR2 LQKENI. Unmatched junction bases numbered 5, after V lost 8 bases and J lost 4 bases. The CDR3 contains 13 residues. CDR3 amino acids: CASTTGGGYEQYF. The CDR3 nucleotides read TGTGCCAGCACGACAGGGGGCGGATACGAGCAGTACTTC.

This chain uses TRBV19 with TRBJ1-3; D is possibly TRBD1 (6 bases). V lost 3 bases and J 0 bases, leaving 9 bases between the germline ends. Germline lookup yields CDR1 LNHDA and CDR2 SQIVND (reference sequence). The CDR3 spans 15 residues. The CDR3 nucleotides are TGTGCCAGTAGTATTCAGGGGAGCTCTGGAAACACCATATATTTT. Amino acids: CASSIQGSSGNTIYF. Filled out from reference TRBV19 and TRBJ1-3, the complete variable domain reads DGGITQSPKYLFRKEGQNVTLSCEQNLNHDAMYWYRQDPGQGLRLIYYSQIVNDFQKGDIAEGYSVSREKKESFPLTVTSAQKNPTAFYLCASSIQGSSGNTIYFGEGSWLTVV.

This chain connects TRBV5-4 to TRBJ2-1, with 13 bases lining up with TRBD2. J gave up 7 bases and V 3 bases, and 7 bases lay outside the gene matches. CDR1 SGHNT and CDR2 YYREEE come from the germline V gene (reference sequence). CDR3 length: 16 amino acids. The CDR3 region has the DNA TGTGCCAGCAGCTCGGCCCCGGGACTAGCGGGAAATGAGCAGTTCTTC. This encodes CASSSAPGLAGNEQFF.

The J gene is TRBJ2-5, the V gene TRBV7-2; tentatively, D is TRBD1 (5 bases). Per the germline V gene, CDR1 is SGHTA and CDR2 is FQGNSA. The ends were cut back, 0 bases at V and 7 bases at J, with 15 bases in the middle. This CDR3 spans 15 amino acids. CDR3 coding DNA: TGTGCCAGCAGCTTAGCGGGCAGGGCCGTGGGGACCCAGTACTTC. Its translation: CASSLAGRAVGTQYF. The full variable domain, its missing parts supplied by reference TRBV7-2 and TRBJ2-5, is GAGVSQSPSNKVTEKGKDVELRCDPISGHTALYWYRQSLGQGLEFLIYFQGNSAPDKSGLPSDRFSAERTGGSVSTLTIQRTQQEDSAVYLCASSLAGRAVGTQYFGPGTRLLVL.

V gene TRBV27 combines with J gene TRBJ2-1; no definite D call. Germline V gives CDR1 MNHEY, CDR2 SMNVEV (reference sequence). This CDR3 has 12 residues. V gave up 2 bases and J gave up 10 bases, with 9 bases separating them. The CDR3 loop is CASSLTRNEQFF. DNA of the CDR3: TGTGCCAGCAGTTTAACCAGGAACGAGCAGTTCTTC.

The V gene is TRBV29-1, the J gene TRBJ1-3; possible D gene TRBD1, 6 bases. V was clipped by 6 bases and J by 0 bases, with 12 bases between them. Germline loops: CDR1 SQVTM, CDR2 ANQGSEA. CDR3 length: 14 amino acids. CDR3 DNA sequence: TGCAGCGTGGACAGAACCCTCTCTGGAAACACCATATATTTT. Protein: CSVDRTLSGNTIYF. Full variable domain (rest looked up from reference TRBV29-1 and TRBJ1-3): SAVISQKPSRDICQRGTSLTIQCQVDSQVTMMFWYRQQPGQSLTLIATANQGSEATYESGFVIDKFPISRPNLTFSTLTVSNMSPEDSSIYLCSVDRTLSGNTIYFGEGSWLTVV.

The genes are TRBV5-1 and TRBJ2-7; 8 bases are a match to TRBD2. The V gene's germline CDR1 is SGHRS and CDR2 YFSETQ. After removal of 2 bases from V and 4 bases from J, the junction contained 5 bases not matched to a gene. This CDR3 region has 14 residues. For the CDR3, the DNA is TGCGCCAGCAGCTTTAACGGGGGGGTGTACGAGCAGTACTTC. Translation gives CASSFNGGVYEQYF.